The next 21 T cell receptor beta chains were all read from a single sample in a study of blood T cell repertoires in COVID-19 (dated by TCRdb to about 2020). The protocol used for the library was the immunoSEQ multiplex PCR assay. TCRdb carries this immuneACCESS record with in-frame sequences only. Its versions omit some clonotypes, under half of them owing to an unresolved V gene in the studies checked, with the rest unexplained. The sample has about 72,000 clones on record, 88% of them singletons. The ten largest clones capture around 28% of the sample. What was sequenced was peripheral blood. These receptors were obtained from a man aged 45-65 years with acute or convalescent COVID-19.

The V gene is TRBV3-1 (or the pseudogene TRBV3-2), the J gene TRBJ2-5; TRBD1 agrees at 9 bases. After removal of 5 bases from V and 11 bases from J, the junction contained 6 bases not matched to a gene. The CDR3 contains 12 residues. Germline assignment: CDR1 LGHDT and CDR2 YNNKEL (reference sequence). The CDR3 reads CASSYPGQGQYF. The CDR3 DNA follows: TGTGCCAGCAGCTACCCGGGACAGGGTCAGTACTTC.

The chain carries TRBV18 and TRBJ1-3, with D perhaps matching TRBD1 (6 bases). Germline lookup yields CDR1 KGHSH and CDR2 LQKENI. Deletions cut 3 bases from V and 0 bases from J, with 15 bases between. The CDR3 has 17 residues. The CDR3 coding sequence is TGTGCCAGCTCACCTTCGCAGGGGCCAGACTCTGGAAACACCATATATTTT. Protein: CASSPSQGPDSGNTIYF.

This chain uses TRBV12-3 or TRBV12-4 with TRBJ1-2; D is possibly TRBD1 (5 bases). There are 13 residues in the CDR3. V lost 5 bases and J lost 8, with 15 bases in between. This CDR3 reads CASSQGHGLGYTF. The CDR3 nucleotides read TGTGCCAGCAGTCAAGGACACGGGTTAGGCTACACCTTC.

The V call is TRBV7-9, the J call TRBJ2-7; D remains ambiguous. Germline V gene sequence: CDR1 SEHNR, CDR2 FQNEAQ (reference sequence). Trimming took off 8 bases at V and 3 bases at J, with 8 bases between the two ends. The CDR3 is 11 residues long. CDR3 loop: CASSLSYEQYF. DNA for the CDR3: TGTGCCAGCTCCCTCAGCTACGAGCAGTACTTC.

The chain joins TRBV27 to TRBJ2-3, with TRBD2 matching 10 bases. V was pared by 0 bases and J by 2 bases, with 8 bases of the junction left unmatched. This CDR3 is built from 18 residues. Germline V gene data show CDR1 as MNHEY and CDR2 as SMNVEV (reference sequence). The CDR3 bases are TGTGCCAGCAGTTTATCGGAATTCGGACTAGCGGACACAGATACGCAGTATTTT. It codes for CASSLSEFGLADTDTQYF.

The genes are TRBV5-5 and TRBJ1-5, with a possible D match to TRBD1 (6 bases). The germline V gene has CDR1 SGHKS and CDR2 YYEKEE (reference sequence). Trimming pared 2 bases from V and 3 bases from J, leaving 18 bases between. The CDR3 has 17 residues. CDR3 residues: CASSLQGTPLLNQPQHF. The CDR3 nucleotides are TGTGCCAGCAGCTTACAGGGTACCCCCCTACTCAATCAGCCCCAGCATTTT.

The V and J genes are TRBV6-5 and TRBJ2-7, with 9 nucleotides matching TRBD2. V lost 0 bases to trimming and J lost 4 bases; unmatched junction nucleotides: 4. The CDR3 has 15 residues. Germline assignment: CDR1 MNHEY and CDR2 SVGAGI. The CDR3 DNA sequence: TGTGCCAGCAGTTACTCGGCGGGGGGGCCGTACGAGCAGTACTTC. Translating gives CASSYSAGGPYEQYF.

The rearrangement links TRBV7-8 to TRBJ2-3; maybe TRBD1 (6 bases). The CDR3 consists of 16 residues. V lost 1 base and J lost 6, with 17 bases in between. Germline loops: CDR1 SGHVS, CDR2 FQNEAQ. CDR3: CASSLVVGGALDTQYF. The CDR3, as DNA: TGTGCCAGCAGCTTAGTGGTTGGGGGCGCCTTGGATACGCAGTATTTT.

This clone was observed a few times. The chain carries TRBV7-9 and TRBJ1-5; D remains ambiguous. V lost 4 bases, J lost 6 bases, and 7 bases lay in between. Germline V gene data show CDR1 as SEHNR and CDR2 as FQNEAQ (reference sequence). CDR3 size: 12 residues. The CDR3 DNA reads TGTGCCAGCAGCTCAGGCGTTCAGCCCCAGCATTTT. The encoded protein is CASSSGVQPQHF.

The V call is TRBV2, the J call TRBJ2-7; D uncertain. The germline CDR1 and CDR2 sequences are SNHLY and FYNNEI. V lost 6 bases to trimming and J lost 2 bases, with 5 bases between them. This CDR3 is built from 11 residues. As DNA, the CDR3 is TGTGCCAGCAGCCCCACCTACGAGCAGTACTTC. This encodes CASSPTYEQYF. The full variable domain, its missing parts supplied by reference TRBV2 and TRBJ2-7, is EPEVTQTPSHQVTQMGQEVILRCVPISNHLYFYWYRQILGQKVEFLVSFYNNEISEKSEIFDDQFSVERPDGSNFTLKIRSTKLEDSAMYFCASSPTYEQYFGPGTRLTVT.

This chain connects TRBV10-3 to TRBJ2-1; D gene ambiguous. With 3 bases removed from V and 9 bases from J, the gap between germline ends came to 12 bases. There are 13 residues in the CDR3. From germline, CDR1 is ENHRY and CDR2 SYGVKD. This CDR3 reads CAISDSAFPEQFF. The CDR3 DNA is TGTGCCATCAGTGATTCTGCGTTTCCTGAGCAGTTCTTC.

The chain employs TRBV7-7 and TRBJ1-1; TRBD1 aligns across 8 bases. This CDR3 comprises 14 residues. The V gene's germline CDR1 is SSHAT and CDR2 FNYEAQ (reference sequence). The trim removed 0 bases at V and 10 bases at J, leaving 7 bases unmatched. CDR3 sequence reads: CASSLAYRGGSAFF. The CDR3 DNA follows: TGTGCCAGCAGCTTAGCTTACAGGGGGGGGTCAGCTTTCTTT.

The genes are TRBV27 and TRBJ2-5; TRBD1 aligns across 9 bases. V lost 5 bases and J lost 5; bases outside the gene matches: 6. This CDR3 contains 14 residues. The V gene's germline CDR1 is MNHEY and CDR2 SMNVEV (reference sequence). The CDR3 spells CASSLQGAGETQYF. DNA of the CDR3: TGTGCCAGCAGTCTACAGGGGGCCGGGGAGACCCAGTACTTC.

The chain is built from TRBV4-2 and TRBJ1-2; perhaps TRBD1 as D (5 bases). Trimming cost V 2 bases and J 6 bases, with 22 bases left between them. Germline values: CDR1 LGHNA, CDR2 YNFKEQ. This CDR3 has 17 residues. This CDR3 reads CASSQNPPTENGDGYTF. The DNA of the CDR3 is TGTGCCAGCAGCCAAAACCCACCGACAGAGAATGGGGATGGCTACACCTTC.

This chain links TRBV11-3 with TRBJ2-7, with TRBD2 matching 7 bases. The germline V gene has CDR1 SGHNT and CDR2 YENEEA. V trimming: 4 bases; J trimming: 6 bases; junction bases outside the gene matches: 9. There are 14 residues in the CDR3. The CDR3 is CASSSGLRPSEQYF. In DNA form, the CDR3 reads TGTGCCAGCAGCTCGGGACTAAGGCCCTCCGAGCAGTACTTC.

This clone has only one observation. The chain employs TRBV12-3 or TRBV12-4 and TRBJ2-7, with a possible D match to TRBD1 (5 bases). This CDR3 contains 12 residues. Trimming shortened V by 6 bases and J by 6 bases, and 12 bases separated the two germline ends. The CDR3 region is CASREDRLEQYF. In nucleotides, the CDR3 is TGTGCCAGCAGGGAAGACAGACTCGAGCAGTACTTC.

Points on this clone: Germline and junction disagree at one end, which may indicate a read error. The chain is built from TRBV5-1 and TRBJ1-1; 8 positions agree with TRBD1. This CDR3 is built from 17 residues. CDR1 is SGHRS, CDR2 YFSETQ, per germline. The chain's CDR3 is CARSRGAGGGPNTEAFF. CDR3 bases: TGCGCCCGCAGCCGGGGGGCAGGGGGCGGACCCAACACTGAAGCTTTCTTT.

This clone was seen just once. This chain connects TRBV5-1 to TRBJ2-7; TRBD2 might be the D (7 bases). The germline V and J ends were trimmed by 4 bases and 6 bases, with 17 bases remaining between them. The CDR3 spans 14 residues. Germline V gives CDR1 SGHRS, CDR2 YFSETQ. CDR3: CASSSGTPDFEQYF. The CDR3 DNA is TGCGCCAGCAGCAGCGGGACACCAGATTTCGAGCAGTACTTC.

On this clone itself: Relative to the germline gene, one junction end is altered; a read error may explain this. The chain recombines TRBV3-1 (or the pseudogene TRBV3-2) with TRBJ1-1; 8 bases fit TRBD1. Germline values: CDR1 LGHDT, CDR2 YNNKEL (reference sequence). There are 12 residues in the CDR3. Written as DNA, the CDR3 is TGTGCCAGCAGCCAAGCCGAGGGACAGGCGATCTTT. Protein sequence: CASSQAEGQAIF.

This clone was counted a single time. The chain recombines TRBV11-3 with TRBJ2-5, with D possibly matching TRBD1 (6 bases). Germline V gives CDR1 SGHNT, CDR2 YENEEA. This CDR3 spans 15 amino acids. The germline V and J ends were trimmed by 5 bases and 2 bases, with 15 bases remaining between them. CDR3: CASSQGRGIQETQYF. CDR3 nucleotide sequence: TGTGCCAGCAGCCAGGGCAGGGGAATTCAAGAGACCCAGTACTTC.

The DNA of the CDR3 is TGTGCCAGTAGTATTTGGGACAGTCTCTCTGGGGCCAACGTCCTGACTTTC. Amino acid sequence: CASSIWDSLSGANVLTF. V gene TRBV19 combines with J gene TRBJ2-6; 7 bases map to TRBD1. The length of the CDR3 is 17 residues. The V and J ends lost 3 bases and 0 bases, in that order; junction bases with no gene match: 5. CDR1 is LNHDA, CDR2 SQIVND, per germline (reference sequence).